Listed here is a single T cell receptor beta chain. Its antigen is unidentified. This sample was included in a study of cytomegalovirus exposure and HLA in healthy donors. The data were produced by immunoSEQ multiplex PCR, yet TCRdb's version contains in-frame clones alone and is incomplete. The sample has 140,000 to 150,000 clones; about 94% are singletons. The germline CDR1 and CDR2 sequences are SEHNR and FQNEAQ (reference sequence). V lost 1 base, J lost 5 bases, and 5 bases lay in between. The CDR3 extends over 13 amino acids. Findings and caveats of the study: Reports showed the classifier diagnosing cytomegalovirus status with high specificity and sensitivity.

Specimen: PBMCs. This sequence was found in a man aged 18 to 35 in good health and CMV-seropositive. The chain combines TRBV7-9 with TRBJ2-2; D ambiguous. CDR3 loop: CASSLGGTGELFF. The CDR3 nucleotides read TGTGCCAGCAGCTTAGGCGGTACCGGGGAGCTGTTTTTT.